This TCR beta chain was sequenced in a study of T cell responses to AZD1222 COVID-19 vaccine (dated by TCRdb to the early 2020s). Context from the whole study: AZD1222 recipients whose second dose came at about 4 weeks and those whose second dose came at about 12 weeks were combined into one group, since spike-specific TCR depth and breadth did not differ between the two schedules. A total of just over 230 trial participants underwent TCR sequencing, of whom 207 had received two doses of AZD1222 and approximately 26 had received two doses of the MenACWY control vaccine. Trial participants were enrolled by age into 18-55, 56-69 and 70-plus year subgroups, with approximately 150, 28 and 58 TCR-sequenced participants respectively.

The CDR3 regions of human TCRbeta chains were analyzed by immunosequencing. The paper's data handling went like this. TCRs in the repertoires were compared against a reference library of SARS-CoV-2-specific TCRs that had been generated with the MIRA antigen-specificity platform. Breadth was defined as the fraction of unique TCRs that were SARS-CoV-2-associated. Depth was defined as the fraction of total T cells that were SARS-CoV-2-associated. Using the MIRA data, each spike-specific TCR was assigned both to the spike region to which the TCR was reactive and to a CD4 or CD8 class. Log10-transformed breadth and depth values were compared by one-way ANOVA with Sidak's multiple comparisons tests. TCRdb holds this immuneACCESS table with in-frame rearrangements only. Some clones are missing; in checked studies, unresolved V genes explain under half, and the rest has no known cause. The V and J calls and clone size are taken from that table; D and trimming were inferred from the DNA. This sample lists roughly 150,000 clones; 93% were detected once. Around 5% of the sample comes from the top ten.

The time point label corresponds to: baseline before first vaccination. Vaccinee samples came from UK trials COV001 and COV002, including a single-blind randomized controlled phase 2/3 trial of AZD1222 (ChAdOx1 nCoV-19) in healthy adults. Trial participant PBMC samples were collected at day 0 and day 28 after the second dose for TCRbeta chain sequencing. Points on this clone: It lacks a known antigen. Per-nucleotide qualities are absent, and no much larger clonotype sits a single base away.

The germline V gene gives CDR1 as LGHNA and CDR2 as YNFKEQ. The cysteine opens and the phenylalanine closes a CDR3 of 17 amino acids. The retained sequence is limited to the CDR3, 51 bases, with the frame set at the first base. At the junction V is shortened by 1 base and J by 3 bases; bases outside the gene matches: 6. The paper as a whole reports these results and caveats: CD4 TCRs associated with the vaccine covered the entire spike protein, and the dominant responses were in regions 160-218 and 743-854. Only five or six AZD1222 recipients were SARS-CoV-2 seropositive at baseline, limiting conclusions about previously exposed vaccinees. Most participants were white British and females outnumbered males, and the authors suggested that clonal diversity may have been underestimated. Nearly half of unique spike-specific TCRs reportedly recognized epitopes outside regions mutated in the B.1.351 and B.1.1.7 variants. In the small 56-69-year group, the increase in depth fell short of significance, most likely because of low power. A significant rise in spike-specific TCR breadth and depth was observed after two AZD1222 doses relative to day 0 and relative to MenACWY recipients. Because no day 14 peak-response samples were available, repertoires were characterized only after the peak T cell response.

The V gene is TRBV4-2 and the J gene is TRBJ1-6; TRBD1 fits 7 bases in the junction. Here the sequenced sample was peripheral blood, taken on day 0 of AZD1222 vaccination. This clonotype was obtained from an adult in good health. The CDR3 corresponds to CASSQVGQGGYNSPLHF. The bases read TGTGCCAGCAGCCAAGTTGGGCAGGGGGGCTATAATTCACCCCTCCACTTT.